This T cell receptor delta chain is from a study of γδ T cells in repeated Plasmodium falciparum infection. Bulk repertoires came from Vgamma9/Vdelta2+ or Vdelta2-negative gammadelta T cells flow-sorted from PBMC. TCRdb used CATT to re-call clones from the multiplex PCR reads. The sample has about 50,000 delta-chain clones; about 1.9% are singletons. The V end lost 4 bases, the J end lost 0 bases, and 23 bases lay between the germline ends. This CDR3 contains 18 residues. CDR1 GEAIGNYY and CDR2 EKD come from the germline V gene. Remarks on this clone: A read error is the likely source, as a far larger clone sits one nucleotide away. This CDR3 is also generated by other DNA sequences in the sample.

The sequenced material came from gamma-delta T cells from blood. The TCR comes from a pool of human donors (malaria-infected and uninfected, not separated). V usage is TRDV2 and J usage is TRDJ1; TRDD3 is a possible D gene (6 bases). Here the CDR3 reads CACDGLGSPSLYTDKLIF. Written as DNA, the CDR3 is TGTGCCTGTGATGGGCTGGGGTCCCCCTCCCTGTACACCGATAAACTCATCTTT.